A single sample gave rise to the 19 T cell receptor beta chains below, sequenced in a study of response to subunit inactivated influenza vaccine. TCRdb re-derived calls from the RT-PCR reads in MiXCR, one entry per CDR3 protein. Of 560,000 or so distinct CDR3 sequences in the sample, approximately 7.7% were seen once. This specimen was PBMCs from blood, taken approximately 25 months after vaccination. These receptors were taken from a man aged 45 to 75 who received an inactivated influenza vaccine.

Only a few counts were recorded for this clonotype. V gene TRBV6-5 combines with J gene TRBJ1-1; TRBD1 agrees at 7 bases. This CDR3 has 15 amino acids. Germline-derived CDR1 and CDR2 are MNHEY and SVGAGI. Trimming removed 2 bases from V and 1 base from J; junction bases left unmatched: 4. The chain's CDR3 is CASSYTRGGNTEAFF. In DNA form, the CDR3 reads TGTGCCAGCAGTTACACCAGGGGGGGGAACACTGAAGCTTTCTTT.

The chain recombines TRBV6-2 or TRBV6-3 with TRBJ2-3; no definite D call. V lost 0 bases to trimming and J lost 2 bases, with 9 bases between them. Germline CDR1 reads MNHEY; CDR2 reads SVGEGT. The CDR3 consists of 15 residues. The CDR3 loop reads CASSYSIPPTDTQYF. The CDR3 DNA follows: TGTGCCAGCAGTTACTCGATCCCGCCCACAGATACGCAGTATTTT.

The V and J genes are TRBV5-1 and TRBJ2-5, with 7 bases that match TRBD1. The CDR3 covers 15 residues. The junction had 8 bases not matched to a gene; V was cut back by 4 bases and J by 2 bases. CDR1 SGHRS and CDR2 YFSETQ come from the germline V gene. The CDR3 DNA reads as TGCGCCAGCAGCGTAGGGGGCAGTGGACAAGAGACCCAGTACTTC. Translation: CASSVGGSGQETQYF.

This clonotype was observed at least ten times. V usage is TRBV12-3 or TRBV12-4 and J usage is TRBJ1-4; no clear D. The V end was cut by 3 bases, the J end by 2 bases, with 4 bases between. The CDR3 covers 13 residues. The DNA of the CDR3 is TGTGCCAGCAGTTTTAGCACTAATGAAAAACTGTTTTTT. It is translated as CASSFSTNEKLFF.

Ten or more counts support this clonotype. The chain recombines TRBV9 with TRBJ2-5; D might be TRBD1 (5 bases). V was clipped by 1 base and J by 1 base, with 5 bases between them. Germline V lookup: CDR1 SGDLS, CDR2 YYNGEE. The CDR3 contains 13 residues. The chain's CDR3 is CASSVRGQETQYF. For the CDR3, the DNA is TGTGCCAGCAGCGTAAGGGGCCAAGAGACCCAGTACTTC.

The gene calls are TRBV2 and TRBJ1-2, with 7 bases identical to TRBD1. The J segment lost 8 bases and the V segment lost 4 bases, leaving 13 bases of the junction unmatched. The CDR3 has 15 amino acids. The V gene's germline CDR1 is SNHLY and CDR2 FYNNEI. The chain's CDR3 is CASSAMGTALEGYTF. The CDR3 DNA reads TGTGCCAGCAGTGCCATGGGGACAGCCTTAGAGGGCTACACCTTC.

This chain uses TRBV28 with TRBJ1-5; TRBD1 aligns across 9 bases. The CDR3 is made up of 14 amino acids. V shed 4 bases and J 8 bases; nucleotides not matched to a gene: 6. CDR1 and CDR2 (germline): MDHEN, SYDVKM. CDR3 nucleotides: TGTGCCAGCAGTTGGGACAGGGATTTAGAGCCCCAGCATTTT. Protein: CASSWDRDLEPQHF.

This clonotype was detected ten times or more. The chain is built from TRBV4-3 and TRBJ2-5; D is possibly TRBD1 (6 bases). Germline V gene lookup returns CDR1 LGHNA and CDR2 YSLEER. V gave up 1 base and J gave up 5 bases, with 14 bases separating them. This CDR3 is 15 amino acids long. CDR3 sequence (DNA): TGCGCCAGCAGCCAAGTTCTGGGGGCGTGGGAGACCCAGTACTTC. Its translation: CASSQVLGAWETQYF.

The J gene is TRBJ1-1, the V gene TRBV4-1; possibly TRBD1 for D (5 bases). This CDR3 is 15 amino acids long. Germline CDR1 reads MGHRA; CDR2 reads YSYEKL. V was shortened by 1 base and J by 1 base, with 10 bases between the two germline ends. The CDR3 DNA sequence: TGCGCCAGCAGCCAAGGCTTTGGGGCGAACACTGAAGCTTTCTTT. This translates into CASSQGFGANTEAFF.

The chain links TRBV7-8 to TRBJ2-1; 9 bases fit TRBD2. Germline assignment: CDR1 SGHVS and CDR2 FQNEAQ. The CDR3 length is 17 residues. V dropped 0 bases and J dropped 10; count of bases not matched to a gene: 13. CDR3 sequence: CASSLAPGLATRGEQFF. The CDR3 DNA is TGTGCCAGCAGCTTAGCCCCGGGACTAGCCACACGGGGGGAGCAGTTCTTC.

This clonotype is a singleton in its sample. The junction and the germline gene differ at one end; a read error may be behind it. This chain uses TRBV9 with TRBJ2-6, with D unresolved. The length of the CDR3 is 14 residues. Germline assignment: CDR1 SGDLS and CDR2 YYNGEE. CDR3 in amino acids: CACSPTSGANVLTF. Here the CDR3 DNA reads TGTGCCTGCAGCCCTACCTCTGGGGCCAACGTCCTGACTTTC.

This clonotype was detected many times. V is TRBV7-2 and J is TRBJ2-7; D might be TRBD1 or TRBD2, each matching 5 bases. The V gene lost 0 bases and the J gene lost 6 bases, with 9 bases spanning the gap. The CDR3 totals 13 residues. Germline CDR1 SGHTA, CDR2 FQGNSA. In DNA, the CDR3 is TGTGCCAGCAGCTTAGCGTTTGGGGGCGAGCAGTACTTC. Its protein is CASSLAFGGEQYF.

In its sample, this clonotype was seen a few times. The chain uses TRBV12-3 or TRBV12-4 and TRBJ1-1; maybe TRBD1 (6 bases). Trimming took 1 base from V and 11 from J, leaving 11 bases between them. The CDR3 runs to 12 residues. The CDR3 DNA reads TGTGCCAGCAGTTTAGGGGGGCGCACGGCTTTCTTT. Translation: CASSLGGRTAFF.

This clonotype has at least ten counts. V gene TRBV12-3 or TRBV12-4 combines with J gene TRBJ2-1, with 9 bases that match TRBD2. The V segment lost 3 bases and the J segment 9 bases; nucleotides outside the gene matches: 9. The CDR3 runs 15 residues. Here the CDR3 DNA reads TGTGCCAGCAGTTTGGGGCTAGCGGGAATAGGTGAGCAGTTCTTC. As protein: CASSLGLAGIGEQFF.

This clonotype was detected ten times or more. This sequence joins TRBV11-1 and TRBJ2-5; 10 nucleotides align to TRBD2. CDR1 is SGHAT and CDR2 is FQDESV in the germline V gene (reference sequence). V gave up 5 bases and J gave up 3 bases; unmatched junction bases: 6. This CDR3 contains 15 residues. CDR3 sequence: CASSTGLAHKETQYF. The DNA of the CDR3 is TGTGCCAGCAGCACGGGACTAGCGCACAAAGAGACCCAGTACTTC.

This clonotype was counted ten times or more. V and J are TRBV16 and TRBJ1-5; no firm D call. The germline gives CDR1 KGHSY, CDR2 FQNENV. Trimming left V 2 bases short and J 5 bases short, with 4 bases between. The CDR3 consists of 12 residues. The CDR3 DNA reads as TGTGCCAGCAGCCAACTGGATCAGCCCCAGCATTTT. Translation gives CASSQLDQPQHF.

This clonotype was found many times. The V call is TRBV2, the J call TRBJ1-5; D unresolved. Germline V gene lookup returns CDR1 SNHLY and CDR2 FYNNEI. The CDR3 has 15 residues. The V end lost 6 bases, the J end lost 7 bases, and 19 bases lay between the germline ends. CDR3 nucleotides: TGTGCCAGCAGCCTTGAGGGCGCGAGGTACCAGCCCCAGCATTTT. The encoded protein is CASSLEGARYQPQHF. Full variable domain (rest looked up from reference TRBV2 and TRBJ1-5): EPEVTQTPSHQVTQMGQEVILRCVPISNHLYFYWYRQILGQKVEFLVSFYNNEISEKSEIFDDQFSVERPDGSNFTLKIRSTKLEDSAMYFCASSLEGARYQPQHFGDGTRLSIL.

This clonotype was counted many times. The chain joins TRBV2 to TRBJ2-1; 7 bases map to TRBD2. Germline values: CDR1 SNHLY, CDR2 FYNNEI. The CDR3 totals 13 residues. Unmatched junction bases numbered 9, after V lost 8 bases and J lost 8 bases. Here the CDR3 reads CASLVGGRYEQFF. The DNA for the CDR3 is TGTGCCAGCCTTGTCGGGGGGAGGTATGAGCAGTTCTTC.

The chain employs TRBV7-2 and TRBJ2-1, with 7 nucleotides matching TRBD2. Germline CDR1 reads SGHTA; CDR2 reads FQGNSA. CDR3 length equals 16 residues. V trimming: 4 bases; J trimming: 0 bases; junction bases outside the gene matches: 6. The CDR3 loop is CASSWASGSSYNEQFF. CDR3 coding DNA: TGTGCCAGCAGCTGGGCTAGCGGAAGCTCCTACAATGAGCAGTTCTTC. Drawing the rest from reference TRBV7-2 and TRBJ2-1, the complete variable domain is GAGVSQSPSNKVTEKGKDVELRCDPISGHTALYWYRQSLGQGLEFLIYFQGNSAPDKSGLPSDRFSAERTGGSVSTLTIQRTQQEDSAVYLCASSWASGSSYNEQFFGPGTRLTVL.